The rows below give T cell receptor beta chains drawn from one sample of a study of post-analysis software for immune sequencing data. One entry per CDR3 protein, called by TCRdb with MiXCR from the PCR reads. This sample has fewer than 600,000 distinct CDR3 sequences, with roughly 45% found just once. Sequencing input: blood. These receptors all come from a girl aged 10 to 17 with multiple sclerosis. Each CDR3 is given with its conserved first and last residue. The D gene is left open where the match is weak. Clone size is not always given. Where it is, it says once, few, many or a class for expanded clones.

v_gene	j_gene	d_gene	abundance	CDR3aa	CDR3nt
TRBV7-2	TRBJ2-3	TRBD2	NA	CASSSTSGRQYF	TGTGCCAGCAGCTCCACTAGCGGGAGGCAGTATTTT
TRBV10-3	TRBJ2-5	TRBD1	NA	CATTPGTANQETQYF	TGTGCCACTACTCCCGGGACAGCAAACCAAGAGACCCAGTACTTC
TRBV5-1	TRBJ1-2	NA	NA	CASRSAGTVYGYTF	TGCGCCAGCAGGTCTGCCGGGACGGTCTATGGCTACACCTTC
TRBV30	TRBJ1-1	NA	NA	CAWSVAPENTEAFF	TGTGCCTGGAGTGTAGCCCCCGAGAACACTGAAGCTTTCTTT
TRBV28	TRBJ1-5	NA	NA	CASSLRQNSNQPQHF	TGTGCCAGCAGTTTACGACAGAATAGCAATCAGCCCCAGCATTTT
TRBV12-3/TRBV12-4	TRBJ2-3	NA	NA	CASSVEGGTQYF	TGTGCCAGCAGTGTCGAGGGGGGTACGCAGTATTTT
TRBV6-1	TRBJ2-5	NA	once	CASSAREQETQYF	TGTGCCAGCAGTGCCCGGGAACAAGAGACCCAGTACTTC
TRBV7-2	TRBJ1-2	NA	few	CASSLVIANYGYTF	TGTGCCAGCAGCTTAGTCATAGCTAACTATGGCTACACCTTC
TRBV10-2	TRBJ1-5	NA	NA	CASSEKGNQPQHF	TGCGCCAGCAGTGAGAAGGGAAATCAGCCCCAGCATTTT
TRBV24-1	TRBJ2-6	NA	NA	CATSEGGSGGANVLTF	TGTGCCACCAGTGAAGGTGGTTCGGGGGGGGCCAACGTCCTGACTTTC
TRBV29-1	TRBJ2-7	NA	few	CSVVPGGSYEQYF	TGCAGCGTTGTCCCAGGGGGGTCCTACGAGCAGTACTTC
TRBV6-5	TRBJ2-7	NA	few	CATYRSDEQYF	TGTGCCACCTATCGGTCTGACGAGCAGTACTTC
TRBV7-9	TRBJ1-2	NA	once	CASDQEDNYGYTF	TGTGCCAGCGACCAAGAGGATAACTATGGCTACACCTTC
TRBV6-5	TRBJ1-1	NA	NA	CASSYSFPTEAFF	TGTGCCAGCAGTTACTCGTTTCCAACTGAAGCTTTCTTT
TRBV24-1	TRBJ2-5	NA	NA	CATSECELTQETQYF	TGTGCCACCAGTGAATGCGAACTGACACAAGAGACCCAGTACTTC
TRBV6-2/TRBV6-3	TRBJ1-5	NA	few	CASRVGRLGNQPQHF	TGTGCCAGCAGGGTGGGACGTCTGGGCAATCAGCCCCAGCATTTT
TRBV27	TRBJ2-5	TRBD1	NA	CASSKSRGKQETQYF	TGTGCCAGCAGTAAGAGCAGGGGGAAGCAGGAGACCCAGTACTTC
TRBV5-5	TRBJ1-2	TRBD1	once	CASTMGQWYGYTF	TGTGCCAGCACCATGGGACAGTGGTATGGCTACACCTTC
TRBV20-1	TRBJ2-3	NA	NA	CSASGTSTDTQYF	TGCAGTGCTAGCGGAACTAGCACAGATACGCAGTATTTT
TRBV10-3	TRBJ2-7	NA	NA	CAISEGDILGPYEQYF	TGTGCCATCAGTGAGGGTGACATCCTAGGCCCCTACGAGCAGTACTTC
TRBV9	TRBJ2-5	TRBD2	few	CASSTLAGFGETQYF	TGTGCCAGCAGCACCCTAGCGGGATTCGGAGAGACCCAGTACTTC
TRBV20-1	TRBJ2-1	TRBD2	NA	CSARASGSRDEQFF	TGCAGTGCTAGAGCCAGCGGGAGTAGGGATGAGCAGTTCTTC
TRBV28	TRBJ1-4	TRBD1	NA	CASSLPGGEEKLFF	TGTGCCAGCAGTTTGCCAGGGGGCGAAGAAAAACTGTTTTTT
TRBV7-2	TRBJ2-7	NA	few	CASCFDGSLYEQYF	TGTGCCAGCTGCTTCGACGGGTCTCTCTACGAGCAGTACTTC
TRBV29-1	TRBJ2-5	NA	few	CSVEGTEETQYF	TGCAGCGTTGAAGGGACGGAAGAGACCCAGTACTTC
TRBV3-1	TRBJ2-3	TRBD2	few	CASSQDTSGRTDTQYF	TGTGCCAGCAGCCAAGATACTAGCGGCCGCACAGATACGCAGTATTTT
TRBV3-1	TRBJ2-5	TRBD2	NA	CASSQDRPLAGERQETQYF	TGTGCCAGCAGCCAAGATCGTCCACTAGCGGGAGAACGGCAAGAGACCCAGTACTTC
TRBV5-1	TRBJ2-3	TRBD2	NA	CASSLAPAGVADTQYF	TGCGCCAGCAGCTTGGCCCCAGCGGGAGTTGCAGATACGCAGTATTTT
TRBV24-1	TRBJ2-5	NA	few	CATSAIEGAVGETQYF	TGTGCCACCAGTGCCATCGAGGGAGCGGTTGGGGAGACCCAGTACTTC
TRBV20-1	TRBJ2-1	TRBD2	NA	CSQIAGGSNEQFF	TGCAGTCAGATAGCGGGAGGGTCGAATGAGCAGTTCTTC
TRBV28	TRBJ2-2	NA	few	CASVRIQNTGEPFF	TGTGCCTCAGTCCGGATTCAGAACACCGGGGAGCCGTTTTTT
TRBV12-3/TRBV12-4	TRBJ2-5	TRBD2	NA	CASNPGGSQETQYF	TGTGCCAGCAACCCCGGGGGGTCCCAAGAGACCCAGTACTTC
TRBV5-6	TRBJ2-3	TRBD2	NA	CASSVRSGRGTDTQYF	TGTGCCAGCAGCGTTCGAAGCGGGAGGGGCACAGATACGCAGTATTTT
TRBV20-1	TRBJ1-1	NA	NA	CSAQRTLNTEAFF	TGCAGTGCTCAACGGACCTTAAACACTGAAGCTTTCTTT
TRBV13	TRBJ2-5	NA	NA	CASSLGPAEETQYF	TGTGCCAGCAGCTTAGGGCCAGCCGAGGAGACCCAGTACTTC
TRBV28	TRBJ2-1	NA	once	CASGGLGETQFF	TGTGCCAGCGGGGGGTTAGGAGAGACCCAGTTCTTC
TRBV5-6	TRBJ2-3	NA	NA	CASSFPYYNTDTQYF	TGTGCCAGCAGCTTCCCCTACTATAACACAGATACGCAGTATTTT
TRBV6-5	TRBJ2-6	TRBD1	few	CASSSWTGGYSGANVLTF	TGTGCCAGCAGTTCCTGGACAGGGGGTTACTCTGGGGCCAACGTCCTGACTTTC
TRBV20-1	TRBJ2-7	TRBD2	NA	CSASVLAEPYEQYF	TGCAGTGCTAGCGTTCTAGCGGAGCCCTACGAGCAGTACTTC
TRBV5-1	TRBJ2-7	TRBD2	NA	CASSLGQREFTGYEQYF	TGCGCCAGCAGCTTGGGGCAGCGGGAGTTCACGGGTTACGAGCAGTACTTC
TRBV5-1	TRBJ2-7	NA	NA	CASSLAGGYSEQYF	TGCGCCAGCAGCTTGGCAGGGGGGTATAGCGAGCAGTACTTC
TRBV20-1	TRBJ2-1	NA	NA	CSAYKGLIYNEQFF	TGCAGTGCTTACAAAGGACTCATTTATAATGAGCAGTTCTTC
TRBV5-1	TRBJ2-1	NA	few	CASNQGKGRNEQFF	TGCGCCAGCAACCAAGGAAAGGGGAGGAATGAGCAGTTCTTC
TRBV4-2	TRBJ2-1	NA	NA	CASSLTEGDNEQFF	TGTGCCAGCAGCCTGACCGAGGGGGACAATGAGCAGTTCTTC
TRBV5-1	TRBJ2-5	NA	NA	CASSLKGTEETQYF	TGCGCCAGCAGCTTAAAGGGGACGGAAGAGACCCAGTACTTC
TRBV4-1	TRBJ2-4	NA	NA	CASSQVGGVENIQYF	TGCGCCAGCAGCCAAGTAGGGGGAGTCGAAAACATTCAGTACTTC